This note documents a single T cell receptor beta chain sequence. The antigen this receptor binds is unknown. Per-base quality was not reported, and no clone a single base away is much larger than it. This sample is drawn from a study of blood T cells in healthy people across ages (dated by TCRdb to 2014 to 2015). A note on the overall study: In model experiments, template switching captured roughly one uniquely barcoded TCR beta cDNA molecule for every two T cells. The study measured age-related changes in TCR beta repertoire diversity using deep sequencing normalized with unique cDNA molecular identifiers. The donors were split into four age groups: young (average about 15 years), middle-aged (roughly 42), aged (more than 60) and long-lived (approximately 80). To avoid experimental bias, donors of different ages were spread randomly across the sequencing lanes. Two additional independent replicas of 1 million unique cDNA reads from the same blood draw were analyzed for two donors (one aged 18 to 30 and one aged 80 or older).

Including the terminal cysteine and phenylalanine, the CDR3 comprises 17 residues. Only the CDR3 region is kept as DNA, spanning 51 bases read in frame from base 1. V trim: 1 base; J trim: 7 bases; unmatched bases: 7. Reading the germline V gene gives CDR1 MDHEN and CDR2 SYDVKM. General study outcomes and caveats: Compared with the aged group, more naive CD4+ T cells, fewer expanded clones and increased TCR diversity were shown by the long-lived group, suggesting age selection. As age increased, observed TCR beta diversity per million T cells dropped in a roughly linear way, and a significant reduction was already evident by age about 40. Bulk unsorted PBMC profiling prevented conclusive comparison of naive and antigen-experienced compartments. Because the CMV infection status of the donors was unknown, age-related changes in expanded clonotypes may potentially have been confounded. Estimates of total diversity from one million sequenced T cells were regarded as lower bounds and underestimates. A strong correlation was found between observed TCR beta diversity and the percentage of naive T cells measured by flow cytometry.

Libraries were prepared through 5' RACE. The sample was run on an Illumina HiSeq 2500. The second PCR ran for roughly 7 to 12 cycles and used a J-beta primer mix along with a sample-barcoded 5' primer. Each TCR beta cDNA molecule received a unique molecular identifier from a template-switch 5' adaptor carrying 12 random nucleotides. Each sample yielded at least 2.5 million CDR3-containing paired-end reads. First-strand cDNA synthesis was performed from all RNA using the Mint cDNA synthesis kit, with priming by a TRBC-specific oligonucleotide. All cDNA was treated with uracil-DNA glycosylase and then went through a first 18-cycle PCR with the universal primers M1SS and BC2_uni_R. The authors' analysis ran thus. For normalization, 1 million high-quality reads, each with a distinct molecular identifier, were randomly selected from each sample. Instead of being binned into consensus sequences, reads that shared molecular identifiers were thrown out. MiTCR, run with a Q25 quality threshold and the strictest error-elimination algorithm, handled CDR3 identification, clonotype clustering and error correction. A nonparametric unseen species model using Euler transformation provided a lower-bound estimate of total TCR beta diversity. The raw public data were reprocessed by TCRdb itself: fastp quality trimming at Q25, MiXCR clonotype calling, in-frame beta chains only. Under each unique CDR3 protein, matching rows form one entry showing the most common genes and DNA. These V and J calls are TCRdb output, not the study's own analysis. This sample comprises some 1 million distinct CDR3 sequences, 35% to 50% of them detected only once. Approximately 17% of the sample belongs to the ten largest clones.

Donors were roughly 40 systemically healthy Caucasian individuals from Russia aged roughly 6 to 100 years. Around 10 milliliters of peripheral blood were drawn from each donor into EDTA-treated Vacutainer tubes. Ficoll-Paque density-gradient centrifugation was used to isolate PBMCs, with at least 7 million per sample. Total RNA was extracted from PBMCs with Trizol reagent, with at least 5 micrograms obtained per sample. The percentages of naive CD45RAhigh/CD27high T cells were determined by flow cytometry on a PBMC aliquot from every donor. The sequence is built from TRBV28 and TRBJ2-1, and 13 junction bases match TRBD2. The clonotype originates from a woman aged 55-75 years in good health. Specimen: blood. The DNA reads TGTGCCAGCAGTTTATCCGGACTAGCGGGAGTAAGGAATGAGCAGTTCTTC. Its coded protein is CASSLSGLAGVRNEQFF.